A selection of T cell receptor beta chains follows, all from one sample in a study of glioma-infiltrating T cells. TCRdb reprocessed the multiplex PCR reads via MiXCR and lists one record per CDR3 protein. The table lists around 190,000 distinct CDR3 sequences, roughly a third of them singletons, with roughly a fifth in the top ten. The sequencing input was glioma tissue, nonneoplastic brain tissue, or PBMCs (not recorded which). Every receptor here comes from a human donor with low-grade glioma or glioblastoma, undergoing nonglioma brain surgery, or in good health (not recorded which). Both conserved end residues are part of each CDR3. D genes are given only for firm matches. Not all rows give a size; the values are once, few, many and, for expanded clones, a class.

V gene	D gene	J gene	clone size	CDR3 protein	CDR3 DNA
TRBV4-1	TRBD1	TRBJ2-4	NA	CASSPDFSGQVLDKNIQYF	TGCGCCAGCAGCCCAGACTTTTCGGGACAGGTCCTAGACAAAAACATTCAGTACTTC
TRBV12-3/TRBV12-4	TRBD1	TRBJ1-1	many	CASRPTGEPNTEAFF	TGTGCCAGCAGACCGACAGGGGAGCCGAACACTGAAGCTTTCTTT
TRBV19	TRBD2	TRBJ2-3	many	CASSPGPAGEPDTQYF	TGTGCCAGTAGCCCCGGGCCAGCGGGAGAACCAGATACGCAGTATTTT
TRBV27	TRBD1	TRBJ2-7	many	CASLGQVYEQYF	TGTGCCAGTTTAGGACAGGTCTACGAGCAGTACTTC
TRBV5-1	NA	TRBJ2-3	NA	CASNRDSGTDTQYF	TGCGCCAGCAACCGGGACTCTGGCACAGATACGCAGTATTTT
TRBV12-3/TRBV12-4	NA	TRBJ1-1	many	CASSFSAGDTEAFF	TGTGCCAGCAGTTTCTCGGCGGGGGACACTGAAGCTTTCTTT
TRBV7-2	TRBD2	TRBJ2-5	NA	CASSLGAGGPRETQYF	TGTGCCAGCAGCTTAGGAGCGGGAGGGCCTAGGGAGACCCAGTACTTC
TRBV6-1	NA	TRBJ2-1	many	CASSPRAGRYNEQFF	TGTGCCAGCAGTCCCCGGGCAGGGAGGTACAATGAGCAGTTCTTC
TRBV19	NA	TRBJ2-1	NA	CASTGIPYNEQFF	TGTGCCAGTACGGGGATTCCCTACAATGAGCAGTTCTTC
TRBV7-3	TRBD2	TRBJ2-3	many	CASSLRTSGRNTQYF	TGTGCCAGCAGCTTACGGACTAGCGGGAGGAATACGCAGTATTTT
TRBV11-2	NA	TRBJ1-1	many	CASSLVAHNTEAFF	TGTGCCAGCAGCTTAGTCGCGCATAACACTGAAGCTTTCTTT
TRBV4-2	NA	TRBJ1-4	NA	CASRQDGGDTNEKLFF	TGTGCCAGCAGACAAGATGGAGGGGATACTAATGAAAAACTGTTTTTT
TRBV3-1	NA	TRBJ2-1	many	CASSPPSSSRNEQFF	TGTGCCAGCAGCCCCCCGAGTAGTAGCCGCAATGAGCAGTTCTTC
TRBV5-4	NA	TRBJ2-2	NA	CASSHEEPFIRELFF	TGTGCCAGCAGCCACGAGGAACCCTTCATCAGGGAGCTGTTTTTT
TRBV20-1	TRBD1	TRBJ1-4	many	CSARDTDRVGEKLFF	TGCAGTGCTAGAGATACCGACAGGGTTGGCGAAAAACTGTTTTTT
TRBV12-3/TRBV12-4	TRBD2	TRBJ2-3	NA	CASSGLAGGPADTQYF	TGTGCCAGCAGTGGACTAGCGGGAGGGCCGGCAGATACGCAGTATTTT
TRBV3-1	NA	TRBJ1-1	NA	CASSHSTTANTEAFF	TGTGCCAGCAGCCACTCGACTACTGCGAACACTGAAGCTTTCTTT
TRBV5-1	NA	TRBJ2-5	NA	CASSLAGLRQETQYF	TGCGCCAGCAGCTTGGCAGGACTCCGACAAGAGACCCAGTACTTC
TRBV20-1	TRBD2	TRBJ2-3	many	CSAPPLADYTDTQYF	TGCAGTGCACCACCTCTAGCGGATTACACAGATACGCAGTATTTT
TRBV19	TRBD2	TRBJ2-7	NA	CASSYSGDEQYF	TGTGCCAGTAGTTACAGCGGGGACGAGCAGTACTTC
TRBV5-1	NA	TRBJ1-1	many	CASSFQDNTEAFF	TGCGCCAGCAGCTTTCAGGATAACACTGAAGCTTTCTTT
TRBV29-1	NA	TRBJ1-1	NA	CSVSSYMNTEAFF	TGCAGCGTATCAAGCTACATGAACACTGAAGCTTTCTTT
TRBV29-1	NA	TRBJ2-1	few	CSVVGSSYNEQFF	TGCAGCGTTGTAGGGAGCTCCTACAATGAGCAGTTCTTC
TRBV3-1	NA	TRBJ2-1	many	CASSPTRDWYNEQFF	TGTGCCAGCAGCCCCACACGGGACTGGTACAATGAGCAGTTCTTC
TRBV14	TRBD2	TRBJ2-3	many	CASSRLAGPDTQYF	TGTGCCAGCAGCCGACTAGCGGGACCAGATACGCAGTATTTT
TRBV6-2/TRBV6-3	TRBD2	TRBJ2-3	once	CASTGLAGTDTQYF	TGTGCCAGCACCGGACTAGCGGGCACAGATACGCAGTATTTT
TRBV6-2/TRBV6-3	NA	TRBJ2-1	NA	CASSYPVGSNYNEEFF	TGTGCCAGCAGTTACCCAGTGGGATCCAACTACAATGAGGAGTTCTTC
TRBV6-2/TRBV6-3	NA	TRBJ2-1	few	CAIRAGLASNEQFF	TGTGCCATCAGGGCGGGATTAGCCTCCAATGAGCAGTTCTTC
TRBV27	NA	TRBJ1-3	NA	CAGSLQGSGNTIYF	TGTGCCGGCAGTTTACAGGGCTCTGGGAACACCATATATTTT
TRBV18	NA	TRBJ2-7	once	CASSVGHAGYEQYF	TGTGCCAGCTCCGTGGGACATGCAGGTTACGAGCAGTACTTC
TRBV5-1	NA	TRBJ1-3	NA	CASRISTDSSVNTIYF	TGCGCCAGCCGAATCTCGACAGACTCCTCTGTAAACACCATATATTTT
TRBV4-2	NA	TRBJ1-6	few	CASSHPRQGRNSPLHF	TGTGCCAGCAGCCACCCCCGGCAGGGACGTAATTCACCCCTCCACTTT
TRBV7-9	NA	TRBJ2-1	NA	CASSLGQSYNEQFF	TGTGCCAGCAGCTTAGGACAGTCCTACAATGAGCAGTTCTTC
TRBV18	NA	TRBJ1-1	many	CASSLDRQTYNTEAFF	TGTGCCAGCTCACTAGACCGACAGACCTACAACACTGAAGCTTTCTTT
TRBV13	NA	TRBJ2-3	NA	CASSLGQTDTQYF	TGTGCCAGCAGCTTAGGACAGACAGATACGCAGTATTTT
TRBV3-1	TRBD2	TRBJ2-7	NA	CASSRTSGRIYEQYF	TGTGCAAGCAGCCGGACTAGCGGGAGGATCTACGAGCAGTACTTC
TRBV28	TRBD1	TRBJ2-7	many	CASSVGRTGNEQYF	TGTGCCAGCAGTGTGGGGCGGACAGGGAACGAGCAGTACTTC
TRBV27	TRBD2	TRBJ2-3	many	CASSFIAGGPDTQYF	TGTGCCAGCAGTTTTATAGCGGGAGGCCCAGATACGCAGTATTTT
TRBV12-3/TRBV12-4	TRBD1	TRBJ1-5	NA	CASRLGQSLYQPQHF	TGTGCCAGCAGATTGGGACAGAGCCTCTATCAGCCCCAGCATTTT
TRBV7-2	TRBD1	TRBJ2-3	many	CASSYRTGYTDTQYF	TGTGCCAGCAGCTACCGGACAGGCTACACAGATACGCAGTATTTT